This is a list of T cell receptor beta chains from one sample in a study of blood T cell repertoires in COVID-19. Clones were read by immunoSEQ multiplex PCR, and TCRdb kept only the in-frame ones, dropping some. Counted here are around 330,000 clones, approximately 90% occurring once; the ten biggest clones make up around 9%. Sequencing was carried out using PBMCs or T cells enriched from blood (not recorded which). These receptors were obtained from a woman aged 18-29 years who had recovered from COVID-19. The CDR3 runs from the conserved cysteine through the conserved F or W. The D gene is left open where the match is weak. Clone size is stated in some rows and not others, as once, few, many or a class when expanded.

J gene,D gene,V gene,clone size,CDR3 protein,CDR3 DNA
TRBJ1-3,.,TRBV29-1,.,CSVVTGNTIYF,TGCAGCGTTGTTACTGGAAACACCATATATTTT
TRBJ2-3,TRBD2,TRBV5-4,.,CASRSHPSGGAADTQYF,TGTGCCAGCAGATCGCATCCTAGCGGGGGGGCCGCAGATACGCAGTATTTT
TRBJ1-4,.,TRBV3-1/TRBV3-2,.,CASSHQGSPRVGNEKLFF,TGTGCCAGCAGCCACCAGGGGTCCCCCCGGGTAGGGAATGAAAAACTGTTTTTT
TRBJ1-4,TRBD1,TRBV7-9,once,CASSLNRGIGKLFF,TGTGCCAGCAGCCTCAACAGGGGGATCGGAAAACTGTTTTTT
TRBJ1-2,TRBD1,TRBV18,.,CASSIIGQGTNGYTF,TGTGCCAGCTCAATAATAGGACAGGGGACAAATGGCTACACCTTC
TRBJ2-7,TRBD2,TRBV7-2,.,CASSLVFRTSGNYEQYF,TGTGCCAGCAGCTTAGTATTTCGGACTAGCGGAAACTACGAGCAGTACTTC
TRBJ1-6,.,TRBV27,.,CASSLSGTEGYNSPLHF,TGTGCCAGCAGTTTATCAGGGACGGAGGGTTATAATTCACCCCTCCACTTT
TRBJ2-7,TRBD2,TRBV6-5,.,CASRRTSGRVEEQYF,TGTGCCAGCAGACGGACTAGCGGGAGGGTTGAAGAGCAGTACTTC
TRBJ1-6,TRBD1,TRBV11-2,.,CASSLEWGRGPYNSPLHF,TGTGCCAGCAGCCTAGAGTGGGGCAGGGGGCCCTATAATTCACCCCTCCACTTT
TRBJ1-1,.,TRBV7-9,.,CASSLVGADTEAFF,TGTGCCAGCAGCTTAGTAGGGGCTGACACTGAAGCTTTCTTT
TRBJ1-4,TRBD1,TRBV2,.,CASLQGLGEKLFF,TGTGCCAGCCTACAGGGGTTGGGTGAAAAACTGTTTTTT
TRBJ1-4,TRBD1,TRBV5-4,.,CASSLGYRDRGEEKLFF,TGTGCCAGCAGCTTGGGATACCGGGACAGGGGAGAAGAAAAACTGTTTTTT
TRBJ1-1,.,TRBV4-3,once,CASSQDRQGVDTEAFF,TGCGCCAGCAGCCAAGATCGGCAGGGTGTGGACACTGAAGCTTTCTTT